A selection of T cell receptor beta chains follows, all from one sample in a study of blood T cell repertoires in COVID-19. Assay used: immunoSEQ multiplex PCR; TCRdb lists only in-frame clones, some missing. The sample holds fewer than 500,000 clones; 87% are singletons and the top ten take about 0.65%. Sequenced: PBMCs or T cells enriched from blood (not recorded which). The receptors come from a young woman who had recovered from COVID-19. CDR3s include the opening cysteine and the closing phenylalanine or tryptophan. D genes are given only for firm matches. Where a row states a size, it is once, few, many or the class of an expanded clone; other rows omit it.

j_call d_call clone_size cdr3_length v_call cdr3_nt cdr3_aa
TRBJ2-3 TRBD2 . 20 TRBV4-1 TGCGCCAGCAGCCAAGATCCTACTAGCGGGGGGGCTGAGGTGGGAGATACGCAGTATTTT CASSQDPTSGGAEVGDTQYF
TRBJ1-2 TRBD1 . 15 TRBV5-4 TGTGCCAGCAGCCTACTCCGGGACAGTATAAATGGCTACACCTTC CASSLLRDSINGYTF
TRBJ1-3 . . 15 TRBV5-1 TGCGCCAGCAGCTTGATGACTGGCTCTGGAAACACCATATATTTT CASSLMTGSGNTIYF
TRBJ1-2 TRBD1 few 13 TRBV2 TGTGCCGGATCAGGGGGCGCTAACTATGGCTACACCTTC CAGSGGANYGYTF
TRBJ1-5 . . 17 TRBV30 TGTGCCTGGAGTGTACAGACAGACCGCTATAGCAATCAGCCCCAGCATTTT CAWSVQTDRYSNQPQHF
TRBJ2-3 TRBD2 . 16 TRBV7-3 TGTGCCAGCAGCTTAACCCGGACTAGCGGGAGGGATACGCAGTATTTT CASSLTRTSGRDTQYF
TRBJ2-1 . . 15 TRBV18 TGTGCCAGCTCACCGGTAGTTACCCAAAACAATGAGCAGTTCTTC CASSPVVTQNNEQFF
TRBJ2-5 . once 13 TRBV7-3 TGTGCCAGCAGCTTGTGGCAGGGAGAGACCCAGTACTTC CASSLWQGETQYF
TRBJ2-2 TRBD1 . 15 TRBV10-3 TGTGCCATGGCCCCCGAACAGGGGAGAGGCGGGGAGCTGTTTTTT CAMAPEQGRGGELFF
TRBJ1-1 TRBD1 . 15 TRBV19 TGTGCCAGTAGTATAGTCAGGGCCGGACAGGGTGAAGCTTTCTTT CASSIVRAGQGEAFF
TRBJ1-2 TRBD1 . 13 TRBV29-1 TGCAGCGCCTACCTCTTAGACAGGGAGGGCTACACCTTC CSAYLLDREGYTF
TRBJ1-2 . . 14 TRBV9 TGTGCCAGCAGCGCGGGTAGGGGCTACTATGGCTACACCTTC CASSAGRGYYGYTF
TRBJ1-4 . . 14 TRBV29-1 TGCAGCGTCGCGACCACAGGGATAGATGAAAAACTGTTTTTT CSVATTGIDEKLFF
TRBJ2-5 TRBD2 . 15 TRBV5-1 TGCGCCAGCAGCTTGTTCCGGGGGGGCCGGGAGACCCAGTACTTC CASSLFRGGRETQYF